This T cell receptor (beta chain) was found in a study of cytomegalovirus exposure and HLA in healthy donors listed by TCRdb under 2017. For the study in its entirety: In an earlier analysis of some 550 of the donors, 276 Gb of sequence data and 100 million or so unique TCR beta sequences from roughly 180 million T cells were reported. A later genetic analysis used genome-wide SNP genotypes for about 55% of the 666 donors, treating that subset as a discovery cohort. Four to six DR-DQ haplotypes were handled as single units for association and clustering, since linkage in the cohort was strong. Among several hundred genotyped donors of the cohort, an average of approximately 220,000 unique TCR beta nucleotide sequences was sequenced per donor, of which roughly 18% were non-productive. Class I and class II HLA loci were covered by the typing at four-digit resolution. Alongside the repertoire data, information on donor age, sex, ethnicity and CMV serostatus was compiled. All discovery cohort repertoires had been generated on a single sequencing platform. The T cell repertoires of about 700 subjects were profiled by immunosequencing and related to cytomegalovirus serostatus. To predict cytomegalovirus infection status, the study combined high-throughput TCR immunosequencing, statistical association of individual TCRs with disease status, and machine learning. To decide whether each TCR beta V gene segment behaved as functional or pseudogenic, an earlier analysis of some 600 of the donors relied on high-throughput TCR beta sequencing. The study was designed to test whether signatures of past pathogen exposure could be identified by cataloging public T cell receptors. The genetic ancestry cluster associated with self-reported Caucasian donors included 81% of the 398 genotyped donors. Besides the first cohort of approximately 670 subjects, a separate validation cohort made up of about 120 different subjects was used. Rather than drawing on any new phenotypic data, the later analysis identified candidate immune exposures from TCR beta sequences and the way those sequences occurred across donors. An early release that covered 500 to 800 HLA-typed donors contained approximately 300 gigabases of sequencing data and around 80 million unique TCR sequences. A later analysis re-examined previously published TCR beta repertoires from more than 650 donors and added high-resolution HLA genotyping to investigate patterns of TCR occurrence. The number of donors typed differed by locus, with 629-630 for A, B, C, DRB1 and DQB1, roughly 520 for DQA1, 600 to 610 for DPA1, and some 470 for DPB1.

Library preparation employed the immunoSEQ multiplex PCR assay. The multiplex PCR relied on a mix of 60 forward primers for TCR Vbeta segments and 13 reverse primers for TCR Jbeta segments. The CDR3 region of rearranged TCR beta genes was amplified from genomic DNA by a multiplex PCR assay. The Illumina HiSeq System was used to sequence the amplified TCR beta libraries as 87-base-pair reads. From the authors' description of their analysis: In a later analysis, some 80 million unique TCR beta chains were counted across the 650 to 700 repertoires, and roughly 11 million of these chains were shared by at least two donors. A nearest-neighbor algorithm error-corrected the raw reads and collapsed the reads into unique sequences, merging closely related sequences to remove PCR and sequencing errors. To assign V, D and J gene segments, CDR3 sequences were aligned to IMGT reference sequences. For a sequence to be retained, a match of at least six nucleotides to both a V gene segment and a J gene segment was required. Rearrangements were called productive when the CDR3 lacked stop codons and stayed in frame with V and J; all others were non-productive. Following IMGT convention, CDR3 was defined as the stretch from the second conserved V-encoded cysteine to the conserved J-encoded phenylalanine. The earlier analysis of about 500 of the donors excluded sequences that lacked an unambiguous match to a single V gene segment. An earlier analysis of several hundred of the donors called V segments functional above 56.7% productive rearrangements and segregating when the between-donor standard deviation exceeded 5%. A statistical classification framework was developed to diagnose cytomegalovirus status using the catalog of TCR beta chain sequences. In a later analysis, V and J genes were assigned by comparing TCR nucleotide sequences against IMGT/GENE-DB human TR gene sequences. The TCRdist pipeline was used in a later analysis to assign CDR3 sequences and most-parsimonious VDJ recombination scenarios. A later analysis defined each TCR beta chain by its CDR3 amino acid sequence plus V-gene family, and excluded reads lacking a unique V-gene family. To address suspected cross-contamination and a sequencing artifact, a later analysis removed a few hundred highly shared, low-generation-probability nucleotide sequences. For each public chain, a later analysis derived a clonal expansion index from normalized ranks of inferred template counts within each repertoire. A later analysis computed generation probabilities with a VDJ recombination model fitted to out-of-frame rearrangements, and checked the results against IGoR. In a later analysis, TCR-TCR, TCR-HLA and TCR-CMV co-occurrence was scored with hypergeometric tests, and a repertoire-size bias correction was applied to TCR pairs. A later analysis estimated false discovery rates by permuting HLA or CMV assignments 20 times. In a later analysis, co-occurring TCRs were grouped using DBSCAN, and TCRdist sequence similarity was added for clustering within HLA-allele-positive subsets. Repertoires with fewer than 30,000 or more than 120,000 public chains were left out of co-occurrence clustering, as were about five repertoires with anomalous nucleotide sharing. The source is immuneACCESS, and TCRdb retained only in-frame sequences with V and J called. Part of the clones is not carried over; for the studies checked, unresolved V genes explain less than half of this, and the remainder is unexplained. That table gives V, J and clone size, and the DNA gave D and trimming. Recorded for this sample are about 19,000 clones; 84% of them occurred a single time. Over 20% of the sample lies in the top ten.

In total, 500 to 700 healthy bone marrow donors made up the cohort. All cohort members were sampled while nominally healthy, although unrecorded immune exposures were likely present. Of the 710 or so cohort members, 289 had a positive CMV serostatus and about 350 had a negative one, while no CMV serostatus was recorded for the donor. A peripheral blood sample was provided by each donor, and peripheral blood mononuclear cells were used for TCR beta sequencing. The Qiagen DNeasy Blood Extraction Kit was used to extract genomic DNA from the blood cell samples. The paper's findings and limits, for the study overall: The authors suggested that the approach could potentially be generalized to other disease states and immunological phenotypes. A few of the identified cytomegalovirus-associated TCR beta chains were confirmed in vitro to be specific for cytomegalovirus antigens. A group of highly shared sequence variants was considered likely to be a technical artifact of the sequencing pipeline. The 87-base-pair reads could not distinguish some IMGT-functional V segments, including TRBV6-2 and TRBV6-3, so those segments were excluded. The study gave a list of about 170 TCR beta chains associated with cytomegalovirus. For the cohort, immune exposure information was limited to CMV serostatus. Compared with equally common non-associated chains, HLA-associated TCR beta chains in a later analysis were more clonally expanded and had lower generation probabilities. In a later genetic analysis, fewer N-insertions in productive TCRs were reported among donors in an Asian-associated ancestry cluster than the approximately 670-donor mean. Presence/absence analyses assumed roughly uniform sequencing depth across donors, an assumption that may not hold. Specific HLA alleles were associated with around 18,000 TCR beta sequences at a false discovery rate of 0.05 in a later analysis. According to a later analysis, TCR association rates differed among HLA loci, with DRB1 alleles showing the most associated TCRs and HLA-C alleles showing the fewest. Assigning TCR associations to individual alleles was difficult when HLA alleles, especially DR and DQ, strongly co-occurred. According to a later analysis, parvovirus B19, influenza, CMV and Epstein-Barr virus appeared linked to several top co-occurrence clusters. A further reported finding was that TCR beta sequences accurately predicted the HLA-A and HLA-B alleles for most subjects in the first cohort. In an earlier analysis of some 540 of the donors, most TCR beta V segments appeared in productive rearrangements about 87% or about 30% of the time, broadly matching IMGT annotations. Cytomegalovirus status was reported to be diagnosed by the classifier with high specificity and sensitivity in both the original and validation cohorts. Linkage disequilibrium might explain the correlated functional status among segregating V segments, but an unknown experimental factor could not be excluded. About 17 rarely observed V segments, including chromosome 9 orphons, were excluded from the earlier analysis of approximately 500 of the donors because counts were too low. HLA typing was unavailable for some donors at each locus, so association tests used only the typed subset. While some public TCRs were present in many individuals, most TCR sequences turned up only very rarely across donors. An association between a missense DCLRE1C variant and V-gene and J-gene trimming of TCR beta chains was found in a later genetic analysis and replicated in an independent cohort. In a later analysis, most CMV-associated TCR beta chains were found to appear HLA-restricted, with HLA associations seemingly driven largely by CMV exposure. The cohort was sequenced for TCR beta chains only, and without alpha or paired-chain data the features that could be detected were limited.

Spanning cysteine to phenylalanine, the CDR3 consists of 17 amino acids. CDR3 DNA only is kept here, 51 bases in frame from base 1. CDR1 is given as SGHRS and CDR2 as YFSETQ, both from the germline V gene. V lost 4 bases and J lost 0 bases; the stretch between them is 14 bases long. This clone has only one observation. Its cognate antigen has yet to be identified. It has no much larger one-base neighbor in the sample; base qualities were not kept. The sequence is built from TRBV5-1 and TRBJ2-6; the D gene is not confidently resolved. The receptor comes from a human donor in good health. The sample consisted of PBMCs. In nucleotides, the sequence is TGCGCCAGCAGCCCCCCTTCAGATTACTCTGGGGCCAACGTCCTGACTTTC. Its product reads: CASSPPSDYSGANVLTF.